Sequencing of this T cell receptor (beta chain) was carried out in a study of Graves' ophthalmopathy and Graves' hyperthyroidism. This CDR3 has 11 residues. Per germline, CDR1 LGHNT and CDR2 FRNRAP. Trimming took off 7 bases at V and 4 bases at J, with 7 bases between the two ends. The TCR beta CDR3 regions underwent amplification from RNA transcripts. RT-PCR was first run with HTBI primers, then multiplex PCR in a second round. TCRdb fed the multiplex PCR reads into MiXCR, producing one record per CDR3 protein. The table has roughly 300,000 distinct CDR3 sequences, 17% seen once. The chain couples TRBV12-5 to TRBJ1-1; D ambiguous. The clonotype was recovered from an adult man with Graves' ophthalmopathy. The sequenced material came from peripheral blood. The CDR3 reads CASVDGTEAFF. CDR3 in DNA: TGTGCTAGTGTGGATGGCACTGAAGCTTTCTTT.